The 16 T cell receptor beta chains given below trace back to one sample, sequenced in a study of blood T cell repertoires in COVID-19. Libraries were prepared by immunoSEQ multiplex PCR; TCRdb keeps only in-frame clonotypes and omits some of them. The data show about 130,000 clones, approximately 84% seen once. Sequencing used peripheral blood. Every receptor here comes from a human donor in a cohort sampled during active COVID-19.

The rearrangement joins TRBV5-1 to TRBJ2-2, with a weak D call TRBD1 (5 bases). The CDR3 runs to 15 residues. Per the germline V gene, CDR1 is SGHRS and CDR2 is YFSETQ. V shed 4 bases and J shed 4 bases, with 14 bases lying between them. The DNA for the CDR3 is TGCGCCAGCAGCCTTGCAGGGAAGGGCACCGGGGAGCTGTTTTTT. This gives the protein CASSLAGKGTGELFF.

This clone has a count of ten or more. For the CDR3, the DNA is TGCGCCAGCGCCCGTCCGGGACAGGGTTACGAGCAGTACTTC. This translates into CASARPGQGYEQYF. The chain recombines TRBV4-1 with TRBJ2-7; 9 bases align to TRBD1. Trimming removed 8 bases from V and 4 bases from J; junction bases left unmatched: 9. The length of the CDR3 is 14 residues. From germline, CDR1 is MGHRA and CDR2 YSYEKL.

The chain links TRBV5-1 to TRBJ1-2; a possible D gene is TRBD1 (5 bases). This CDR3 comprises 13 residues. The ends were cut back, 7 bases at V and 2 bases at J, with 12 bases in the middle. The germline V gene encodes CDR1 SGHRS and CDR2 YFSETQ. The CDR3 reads CASGTGGNYGYTF. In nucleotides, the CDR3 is TGCGCCAGCGGAACCGGGGGAAACTATGGCTACACCTTC.

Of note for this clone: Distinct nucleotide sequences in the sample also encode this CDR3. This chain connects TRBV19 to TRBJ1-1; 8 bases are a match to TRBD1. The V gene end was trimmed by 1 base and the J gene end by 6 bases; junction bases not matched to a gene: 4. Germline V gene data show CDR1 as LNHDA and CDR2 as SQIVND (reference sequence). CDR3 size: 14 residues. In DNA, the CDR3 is TGTGCCAGTAGTATAGTCCAGGGGGCATCTGAAGCTTTCTTT. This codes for CASSIVQGASEAFF.

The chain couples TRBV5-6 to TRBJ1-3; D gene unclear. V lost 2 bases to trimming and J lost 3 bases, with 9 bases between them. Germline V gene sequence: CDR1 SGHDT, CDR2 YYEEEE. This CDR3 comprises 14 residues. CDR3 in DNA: TGTGCCAGCAGCTTCGGCAGGAATGGAAACACCATATATTTT. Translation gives CASSFGRNGNTIYF.

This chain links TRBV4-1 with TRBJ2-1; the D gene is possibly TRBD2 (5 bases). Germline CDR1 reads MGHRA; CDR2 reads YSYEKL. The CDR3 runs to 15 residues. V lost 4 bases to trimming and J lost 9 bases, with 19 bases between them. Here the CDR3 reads CASSRPGRFEGEQFF. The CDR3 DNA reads TGCGCCAGCAGCCGACCCGGACGATTCGAGGGTGAGCAGTTCTTC.

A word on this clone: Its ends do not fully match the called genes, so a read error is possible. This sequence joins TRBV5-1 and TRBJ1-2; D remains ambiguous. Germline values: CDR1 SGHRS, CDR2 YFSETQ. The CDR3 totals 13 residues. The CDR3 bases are TGCGCCAGCAGCCCAACACCGGACTATGGCTATACCTTC. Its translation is CASSPTPDYGYTF.

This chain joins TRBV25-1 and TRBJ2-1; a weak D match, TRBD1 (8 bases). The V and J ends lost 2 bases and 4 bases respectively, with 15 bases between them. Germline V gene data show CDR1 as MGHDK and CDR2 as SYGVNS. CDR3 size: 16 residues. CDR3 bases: TGTGCCAGCAGTGAAACAGGGGGGGGACGTTACAATGAGCAGTTCTTC. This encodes CASSETGGGRYNEQFF.

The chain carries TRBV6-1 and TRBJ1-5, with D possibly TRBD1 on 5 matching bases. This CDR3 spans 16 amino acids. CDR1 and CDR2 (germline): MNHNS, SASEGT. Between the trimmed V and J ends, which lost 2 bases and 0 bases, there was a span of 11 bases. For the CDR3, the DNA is TGTGCCAGCAGTGAATCCCCCGGGGGTAGCAATCAGCCCCAGCATTTT. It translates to CASSESPGGSNQPQHF.

DNA for the CDR3: TGTGCCAGCAGCTTAGCCAGCGGGGGGGCCAGGGATACGCAGTATTTT. Amino acids: CASSLASGGARDTQYF. The rearrangement links TRBV7-2 to TRBJ2-3; 10 positions agree with TRBD2. Germline loops: CDR1 SGHTA, CDR2 FQGNSA. The length of the CDR3 is 16 residues. Trimming at V came to 0 bases and at J to 6 bases, leaving 6 bases not matched to a gene.

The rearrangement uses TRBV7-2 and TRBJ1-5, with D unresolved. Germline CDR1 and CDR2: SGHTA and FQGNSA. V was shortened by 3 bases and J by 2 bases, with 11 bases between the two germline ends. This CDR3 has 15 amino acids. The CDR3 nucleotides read TGTGCCAGCAGCTTTGGGAGATCGGGCAATCAGCCCCAGCATTTT. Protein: CASSFGRSGNQPQHF.

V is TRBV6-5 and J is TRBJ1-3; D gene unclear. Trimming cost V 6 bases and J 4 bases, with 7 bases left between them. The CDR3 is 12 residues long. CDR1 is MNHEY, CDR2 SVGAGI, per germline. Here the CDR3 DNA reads TGTGCCAGCAGGGCGGTGGGAAACACCATATATTTT. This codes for CASRAVGNTIYF.

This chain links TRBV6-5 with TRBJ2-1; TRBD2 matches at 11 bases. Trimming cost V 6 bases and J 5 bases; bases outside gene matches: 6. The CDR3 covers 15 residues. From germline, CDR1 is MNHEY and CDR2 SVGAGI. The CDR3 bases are TGTGCCAGCAGCGCCAATAGCGGGGGGGACAATGAGCAGTTCTTC. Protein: CASSANSGGDNEQFF.

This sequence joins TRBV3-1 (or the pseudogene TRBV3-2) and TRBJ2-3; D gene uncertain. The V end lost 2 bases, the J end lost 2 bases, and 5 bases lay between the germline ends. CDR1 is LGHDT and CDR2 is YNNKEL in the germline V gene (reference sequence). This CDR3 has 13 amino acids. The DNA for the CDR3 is TGTGCCAGCAGCCAATCTTTCACAGATACGCAGTATTTT. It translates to CASSQSFTDTQYF.

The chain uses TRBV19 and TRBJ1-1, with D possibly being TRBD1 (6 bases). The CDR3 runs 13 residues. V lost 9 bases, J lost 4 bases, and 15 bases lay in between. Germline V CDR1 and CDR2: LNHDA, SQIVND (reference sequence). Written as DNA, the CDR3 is TGTGCCAGCCATAGGGTGACAGGCACTGAAGCTTTCTTT. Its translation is CASHRVTGTEAFF.

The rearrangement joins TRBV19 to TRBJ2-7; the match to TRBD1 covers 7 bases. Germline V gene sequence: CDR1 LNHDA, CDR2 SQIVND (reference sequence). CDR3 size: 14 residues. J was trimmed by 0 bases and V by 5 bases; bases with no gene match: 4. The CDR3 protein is CASSEGQNSYEQYF. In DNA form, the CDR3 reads TGTGCCAGTAGTGAGGGACAGAACTCCTACGAGCAGTACTTC.